What follows are 11 T cell receptor beta chains derived from one specimen sequenced in a study of T cell responses to AZD1222 COVID-19 vaccine. The assay was immunoSEQ multiplex PCR, and TCRdb's table has in-frame clones only and misses some. The data contain under 130,000 clones, over 75% of them singletons. The source was peripheral blood, collected on day 0 of AZD1222 vaccination. The source of these receptors is an adult in good health.

The V gene is TRBV7-8, the J gene TRBJ1-4; a weak D match, TRBD1 (5 bases). Germline-derived CDR1 and CDR2 are SGHVS and FQNEAQ. This CDR3 spans 11 amino acids. V lost 6 bases and J lost 9, with 8 bases in between. For the CDR3, the DNA is TGTGCCAGCAGTCGGGGACAAAAACTGTTTTTT. This codes for CASSRGQKLFF. Based on the CDR3 plus reference TRBV7-8 and TRBJ1-4, the full variable domain is GAGVSQSPRYKVAKRGQDVALRCDPISGHVSLFWYQQALGQGPEFLTYFQNEAQLDKSGLPSDRFFAERPEGSVSTLKIQRTQQEDSAVYLCASSRGQKLFFGSGTQLSVL.

This clone has more than one count but fewer than ten. The chain is built from TRBV6-5 and TRBJ2-7, with 9 bases lining up with TRBD2. The germline V gene encodes CDR1 MNHEY and CDR2 SVGAGI. This CDR3 contains 15 residues. V lost 8 bases and J lost 3; bases outside the gene matches: 11. CDR3 sequence reads: CASAPGRGGGYEQYF. The CDR3, as DNA: TGTGCCAGCGCACCGGGGCGGGGGGGCGGCTACGAGCAGTACTTC.

The chain recombines TRBV5-4 with TRBJ2-5; D may be TRBD1 or TRBD2 (5 bases each). The V end lost 3 bases, the J end lost 5 bases, and 11 bases lay between the germline ends. The CDR3 runs to 13 residues. Germline V gives CDR1 SGHNT, CDR2 YYREEE (reference sequence). CDR3 loop: CASSWGPHETQYF. CDR3 coding DNA: TGTGCCAGCAGCTGGGGACCGCACGAGACCCAGTACTTC.

V is TRBV7-3 and J is TRBJ2-5, with TRBD2 as a possible D gene (5 bases). Germline V gene lookup returns CDR1 SGHTA and CDR2 FQGTGA. Trimming removed 1 base at V and 2 bases at J, with 14 bases between. The CDR3 runs 16 residues. The DNA of the CDR3 is TGTGCCAGCAGCTTAAATCCCCGGGGTCTTCAAGAGACCCAGTACTTC. Translation: CASSLNPRGLQETQYF.

V gene TRBV29-1 combines with J gene TRBJ1-5, with TRBD1 as a possible D gene (6 bases). Germline loops: CDR1 SQVTM, CDR2 ANQGSEA. Trimming shortened V by 4 bases and J by 2 bases, and 9 bases separated the two germline ends. The CDR3 covers 13 residues. This CDR3 is CSVAGAGNQPQHF. Written as DNA, the CDR3 is TGCAGCGTTGCGGGGGCCGGCAATCAGCCCCAGCATTTT.

The chain links TRBV28 to TRBJ2-5; the D call may be TRBD1 or TRBD2 (6 bases each). V was cut by 3 bases and J by 4 bases, with 9 bases left in between. Germline CDR1 reads MDHEN; CDR2 reads SYDVKM. CDR3 size: 13 residues. The CDR3 bases are TGTGCCAGCAGTTTTGGGGGGCGAGAGACCCAGTACTTC. This codes for CASSFGGRETQYF.

The V call is TRBV7-9, the J call TRBJ2-7; weak D call: TRBD1 (5 bases). CDR3 length equals 13 residues. The germline CDR1 and CDR2 sequences are SEHNR and FQNEAQ (reference sequence). Trimming pared 2 bases from V and 4 bases from J, leaving 9 bases between. The CDR3 nucleotides read TGTGCCAGCAGCTTACGACAGAATTACGAGCAGTACTTC. Its protein is CASSLRQNYEQYF.

Only one count was recorded for this clone. The CDR3 DNA reads as TGTGCTAGTGGTCCGGGACGGACGTCGACCCGCACAGATACGCAGTATTTT. Its translation is CASGPGRTSTRTDTQYF. The rearrangement links TRBV12-5 to TRBJ2-3; the D call may be TRBD1 or TRBD2 (5 bases each). Deletions cut 5 bases from V and 1 base from J, with 19 bases between. Per the germline V gene, CDR1 is LGHNT and CDR2 is FRNRAP. This CDR3 spans 17 amino acids.

In its sample, this clone was seen once. V usage is TRBV4-3 and J usage is TRBJ2-3; D uncertain. The V and J ends lost 4 bases and 6 bases respectively, with 11 bases between them. The CDR3 totals 13 residues. Germline CDR1 reads LGHNA; CDR2 reads YSLEER. CDR3 nucleotides: TGCGCCAGCAGCCTAAGCCCAAGGGATACGCAGTATTTT. It is translated as CASSLSPRDTQYF.

V and J are TRBV10-3 and TRBJ1-3; the D is unclear. The CDR3 spans 16 residues. V shed 8 bases and J shed 0 bases, with 17 bases lying between them. From germline, CDR1 is ENHRY and CDR2 SYGVKD. CDR3 sequence reads: CAIGTASAGSGNTIYF. The CDR3 coding sequence is TGTGCCATCGGTACAGCCTCAGCTGGCTCTGGAAACACCATATATTTT.

The rearrangement links TRBV28 to TRBJ2-7; D not resolved. The V gene's germline CDR1 is MDHEN and CDR2 SYDVKM. This CDR3 has 12 residues. The germline V and J ends were trimmed by 4 bases and 3 bases, with 7 bases remaining between them. The CDR3 coding sequence is TGTGCCAGCAGTTCGAGGCTCTACGAGCAGTACTTC. Protein sequence: CASSSRLYEQYF.